This TCR beta chain emerged from a study of HIV-infected children after antiretroviral therapy interruption. As for the study in general: EBV and CMV exposure was recorded in most children.

Treatment noted: PENTA 11 planned treatment interruption arm or continuous ART arm. Cryopreserved PBMC samples required at least 5 million viable cells. This clonotype was counted at least ten times. The TCR library was built from RNA with a 3' RACE protocol and unique molecular identifiers. Each CDR3 protein is one row after TCRdb ran MiXCR on the 3' RACE reads. The sample has some 41,000 distinct CDR3 sequences; less than 8.5% are singletons. Losses at the gene ends were 7 bases for V and 2 bases for J; bases not matched to a gene: 1. There are 14 residues in the CDR3. Specimen: CD45RA+ CD4+ T cells from PBMCs, pooled from several time points, collected from a donor given antiretroviral therapy, either interrupted or continuous. Subset given: naive CD4+ CD45RA+ CD45RO- T cells. The chain joins TRBV12-3 or TRBV12-4 to TRBJ1-6, with 8 bases identical to TRBD1. This sequence originates from a pool of human donors with HIV. The CDR3 sequence: CASKQGAYNSPLHF. The DNA of the CDR3 is TGTGCCAGCAAACAGGGGGCCTATAATTCACCCCTCCACTTT.